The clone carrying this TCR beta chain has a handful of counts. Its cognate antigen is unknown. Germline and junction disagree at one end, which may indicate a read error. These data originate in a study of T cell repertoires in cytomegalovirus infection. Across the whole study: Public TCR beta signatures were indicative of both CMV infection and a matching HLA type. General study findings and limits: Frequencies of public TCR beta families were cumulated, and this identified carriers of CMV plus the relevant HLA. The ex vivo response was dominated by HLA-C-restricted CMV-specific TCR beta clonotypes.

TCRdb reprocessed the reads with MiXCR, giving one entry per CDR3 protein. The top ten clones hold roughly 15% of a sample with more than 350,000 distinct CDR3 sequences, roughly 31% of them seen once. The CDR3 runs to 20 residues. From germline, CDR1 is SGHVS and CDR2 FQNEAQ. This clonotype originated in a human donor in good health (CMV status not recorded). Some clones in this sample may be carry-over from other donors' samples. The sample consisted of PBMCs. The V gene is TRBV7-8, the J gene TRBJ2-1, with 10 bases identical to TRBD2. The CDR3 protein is CASSLVTIAGGAGFYNEQLF. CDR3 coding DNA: TGTGCCAGCAGCTTAGTTACGATAGCGGGGGGCGCGGGGTTCTACAATGAGCAGTTATTC.